Presented here are 8 T cell receptor beta chains from one specimen sequenced in a study of T cell responses to AZD1222 COVID-19 vaccine. TCRdb keeps only in-frame clones here, not all; method: immunoSEQ multiplex PCR. The sample has roughly 160,000 clones, around 90% seen once. Specimen: peripheral blood, collected 28 days after the second AZD1222 dose. Source of these receptors: an adult who received the AZD1222 COVID-19 vaccine.

The V gene is TRBV14, the J gene TRBJ1-1; D is ambiguous. Germline-derived CDR1 and CDR2 are SGHDN and FVKESK. Trimming removed 2 bases at V and 4 bases at J, with 17 bases between. The CDR3 loop spans 16 amino acids. This chain's CDR3 is CASSQKSPGAGTEAFF. For the CDR3, the DNA is TGTGCCAGCAGCCAAAAATCTCCGGGAGCGGGCACTGAAGCTTTCTTT.

The chain carries TRBV9 and TRBJ2-7; the D gene could be TRBD1 or TRBD2 (5 bases each). Trimming removed 0 bases from V and 3 bases from J, with 13 bases in between. The CDR3 runs to 15 residues. Germline assignment: CDR1 SGDLS and CDR2 YYNGEE. The CDR3 DNA reads as TGTGCCAGCAGCGTAGGTGGGACGGACAACTACGAGCAGTACTTC. Translated, it gives CASSVGGTDNYEQYF.

This chain uses TRBV7-9 with TRBJ2-7, with 12 bases identical to TRBD2. The CDR3 is 15 amino acids. Germline lookup yields CDR1 SEHNR and CDR2 FQNEAQ (reference sequence). Trimming removed 6 bases from V and 0 bases from J; junction bases left unmatched: 3. The CDR3 protein is CASRQTSGSSYEQYF. In DNA form, the CDR3 reads TGTGCCAGCAGACAGACTAGCGGGAGCTCCTACGAGCAGTACTTC. The full variable domain, rest sourced from reference TRBV7-9 and TRBJ2-7, is DTGVSQNPRHKITKRGQNVTFRCDPISEHNRLYWYRQTLGQGPEFLTYFQNEAQLEKSRLLSDRFSAERPKGSFSTLEIQRTEQGDSAMYLCASRQTSGSSYEQYFGPGTRLTVT.

The chain carries TRBV5-8 and TRBJ2-3, with TRBD2 as a possible D gene (7 bases). Looked up from germline, CDR1 is SGHTS and CDR2 is YDEGEE. Trimming took 4 bases from V and 3 from J, leaving 18 bases between them. The CDR3 contains 16 residues. The CDR3, as DNA: TGTGCCAGCAGCCGTCGGCGGGGGCTAGTGACAGATACGCAGTATTTT. Its translation: CASSRRRGLVTDTQYF.

The chain recombines TRBV6-1 with TRBJ2-1; D remains unclear. The germline CDR1 and CDR2 sequences are MNHNS and SASEGT. The CDR3 is 18 amino acids. V lost 2 bases, J lost 8 bases, and 25 bases lay in between. CDR3 bases: TGTGCCAGCAGTGAACCATCCCTTTCGGCACCCTCTAGGGATGAGCAGTTCTTC. Its translation: CASSEPSLSAPSRDEQFF.

This chain uses TRBV30 with TRBJ2-7, with a weak D call TRBD1 (6 bases). The CDR3 extends over 13 amino acids. CDR1 and CDR2 (germline): GTSNPN, SVGIG (reference sequence). Trimming cost V 2 bases and J 6 bases, with 14 bases left between them. CDR3 sequence (DNA): TGTGCCTGGAGTCTCGCAGGGGTTAGCGAGCAGTACTTC. It yields the protein CAWSLAGVSEQYF.

The gene calls are TRBV4-1 and TRBJ2-7, with D perhaps TRBD1 or TRBD2 (5 bases each). The CDR3 has 18 amino acids. Germline V CDR1 and CDR2: MGHRA, YSYEKL. With 3 bases removed from V and 1 base from J, the gap between germline ends came to 22 bases. CDR3 residues: CASSQTAGESPFSYEQYF. In DNA form, the CDR3 reads TGCGCCAGCAGCCAGACAGCCGGGGAGTCCCCCTTTTCCTACGAGCAGTACTTC.

This chain uses TRBV5-6 with TRBJ1-1; unclear D gene. CDR1 and CDR2 from the germline V gene are SGHDT and YYEEEE. CDR3 length: 13 amino acids. V was pared by 4 bases and J by 6 bases, with 13 bases between. CDR3 protein: CASSLPDGAEAFF. The CDR3, as DNA: TGTGCCAGCAGCCTACCGGACGGTGCTGAAGCTTTCTTT.